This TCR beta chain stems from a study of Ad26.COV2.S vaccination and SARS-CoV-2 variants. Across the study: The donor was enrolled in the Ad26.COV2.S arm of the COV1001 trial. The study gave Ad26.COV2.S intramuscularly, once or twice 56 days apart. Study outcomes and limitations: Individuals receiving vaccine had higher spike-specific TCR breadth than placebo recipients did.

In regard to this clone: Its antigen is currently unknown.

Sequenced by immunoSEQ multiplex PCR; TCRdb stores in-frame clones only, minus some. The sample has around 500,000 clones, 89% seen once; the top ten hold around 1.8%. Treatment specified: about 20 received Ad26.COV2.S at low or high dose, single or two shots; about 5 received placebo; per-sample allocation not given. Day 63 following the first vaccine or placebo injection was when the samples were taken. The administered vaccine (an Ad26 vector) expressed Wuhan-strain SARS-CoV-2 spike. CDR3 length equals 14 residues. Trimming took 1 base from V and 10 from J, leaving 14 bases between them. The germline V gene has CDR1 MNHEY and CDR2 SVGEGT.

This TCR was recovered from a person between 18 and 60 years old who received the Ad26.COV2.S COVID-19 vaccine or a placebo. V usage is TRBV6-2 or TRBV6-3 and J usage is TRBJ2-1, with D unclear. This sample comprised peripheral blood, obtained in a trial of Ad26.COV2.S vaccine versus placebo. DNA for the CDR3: TGTGCCAGCAGTTACTTTACCGGCAGAAGCGAGCAGTTCTTC. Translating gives CASSYFTGRSEQFF.